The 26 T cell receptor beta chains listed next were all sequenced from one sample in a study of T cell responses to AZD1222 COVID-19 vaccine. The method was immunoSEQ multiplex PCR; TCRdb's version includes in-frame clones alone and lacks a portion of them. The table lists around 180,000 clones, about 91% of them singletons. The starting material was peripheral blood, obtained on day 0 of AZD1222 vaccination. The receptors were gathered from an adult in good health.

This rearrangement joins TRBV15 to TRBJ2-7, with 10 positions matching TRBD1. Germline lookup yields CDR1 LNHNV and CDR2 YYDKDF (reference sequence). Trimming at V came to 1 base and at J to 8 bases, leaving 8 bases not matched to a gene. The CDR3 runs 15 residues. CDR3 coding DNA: TGTGCCACCAGCAGAGCCGGGACAGGGGAGTTCAAGCAGTACTTC. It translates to CATSRAGTGEFKQYF.

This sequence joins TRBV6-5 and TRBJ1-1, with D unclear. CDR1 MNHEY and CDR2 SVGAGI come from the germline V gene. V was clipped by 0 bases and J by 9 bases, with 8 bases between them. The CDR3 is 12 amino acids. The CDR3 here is CASSYSEGKAFF. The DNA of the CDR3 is TGTGCCAGCAGTTACTCGGAAGGGAAAGCTTTCTTT.

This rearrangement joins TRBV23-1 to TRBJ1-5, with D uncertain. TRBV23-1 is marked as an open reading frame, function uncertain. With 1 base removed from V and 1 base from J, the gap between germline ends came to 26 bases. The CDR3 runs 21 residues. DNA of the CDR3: TGCGCCAGCAGTCAATATTTCCACCGGTTGGGGAATCGGGGAAGCAATCAGCCCCAGCATTTT. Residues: CASSQYFHRLGNRGSNQPQHF.

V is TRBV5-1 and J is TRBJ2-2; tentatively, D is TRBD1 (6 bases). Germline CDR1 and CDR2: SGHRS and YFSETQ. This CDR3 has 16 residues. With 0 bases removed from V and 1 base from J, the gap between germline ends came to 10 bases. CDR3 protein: CASSLARTVNTGELFF. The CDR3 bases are TGCGCCAGCAGCTTGGCTAGGACAGTGAACACCGGGGAGCTGTTTTTT.

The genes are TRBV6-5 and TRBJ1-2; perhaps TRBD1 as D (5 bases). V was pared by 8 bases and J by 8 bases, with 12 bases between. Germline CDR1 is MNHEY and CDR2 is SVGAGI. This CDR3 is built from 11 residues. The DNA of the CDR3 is TGTGCCAGCGGGGCTGCGGGGGGCTACACCTTC. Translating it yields CASGAAGGYTF.

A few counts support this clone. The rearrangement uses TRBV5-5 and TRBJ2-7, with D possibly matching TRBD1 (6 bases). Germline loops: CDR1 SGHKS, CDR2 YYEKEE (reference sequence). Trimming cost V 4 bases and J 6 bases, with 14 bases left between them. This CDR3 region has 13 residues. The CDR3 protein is CASSLRDKTEQYF. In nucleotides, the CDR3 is TGTGCCAGCAGCCTCAGGGACAAAACCGAGCAGTACTTC.

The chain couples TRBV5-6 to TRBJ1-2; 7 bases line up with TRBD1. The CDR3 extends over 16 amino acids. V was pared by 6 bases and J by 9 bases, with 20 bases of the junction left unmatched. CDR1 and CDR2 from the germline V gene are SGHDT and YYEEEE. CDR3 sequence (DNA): TGTGCCAGCACCGAGGCGACAGGGCCAACCCGGACTCGCTACACCTTC. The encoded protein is CASTEATGPTRTRYTF.

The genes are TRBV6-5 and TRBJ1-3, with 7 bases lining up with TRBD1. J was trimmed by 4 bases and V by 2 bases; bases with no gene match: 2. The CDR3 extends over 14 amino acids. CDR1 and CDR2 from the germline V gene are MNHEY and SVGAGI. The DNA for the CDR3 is TGTGCCAGCAGTTACAGGGGGCGAGGAAACACCATATATTTT. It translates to CASSYRGRGNTIYF.

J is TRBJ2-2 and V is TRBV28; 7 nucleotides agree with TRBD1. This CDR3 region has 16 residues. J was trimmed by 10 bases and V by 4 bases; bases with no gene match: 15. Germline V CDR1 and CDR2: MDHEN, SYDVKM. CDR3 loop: CASSSPATGRSAELFF. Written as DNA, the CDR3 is TGTGCCAGCAGTTCCCCTGCGACAGGGAGATCCGCGGAGCTGTTTTTT.

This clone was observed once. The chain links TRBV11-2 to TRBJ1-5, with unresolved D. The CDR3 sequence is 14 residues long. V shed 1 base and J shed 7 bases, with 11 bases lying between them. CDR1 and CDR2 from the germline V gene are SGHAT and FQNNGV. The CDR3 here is CASSLGGRRQPQHF. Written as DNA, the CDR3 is TGTGCCAGCAGCTTAGGAGGTAGACGACAGCCCCAGCATTTT.

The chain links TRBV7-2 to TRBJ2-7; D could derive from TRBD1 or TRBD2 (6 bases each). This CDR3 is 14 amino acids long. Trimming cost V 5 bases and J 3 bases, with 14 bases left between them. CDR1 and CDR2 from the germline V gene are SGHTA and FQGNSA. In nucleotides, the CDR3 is TGTGCCAGCAGCGTCGGGGGACAAATCTACGAGCAGTACTTC. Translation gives CASSVGGQIYEQYF.

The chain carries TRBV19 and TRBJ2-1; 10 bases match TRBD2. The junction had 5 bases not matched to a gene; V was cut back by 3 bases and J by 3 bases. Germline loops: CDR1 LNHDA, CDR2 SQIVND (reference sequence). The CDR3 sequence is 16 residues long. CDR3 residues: CASSMLLAGRYNEQFF. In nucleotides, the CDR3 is TGTGCCAGTAGTATGCTACTAGCGGGGCGCTACAATGAGCAGTTCTTC.

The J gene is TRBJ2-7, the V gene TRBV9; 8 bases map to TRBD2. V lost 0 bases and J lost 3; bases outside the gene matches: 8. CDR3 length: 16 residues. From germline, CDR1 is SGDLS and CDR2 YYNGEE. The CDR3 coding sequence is TGTGCCAGCAGCGTAGGGGCGACGGGGGGGCTCTACGAGCAGTACTTC. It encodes CASSVGATGGLYEQYF.

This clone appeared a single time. DNA of the CDR3: TGTGCCAGCAGCTTGGGACAGGGTACTTTCTATGGCTACACCTTC. It yields the protein CASSLGQGTFYGYTF. The chain couples TRBV7-9 to TRBJ1-2; 9 bases align to TRBD1. Germline V gene sequence: CDR1 SEHNR, CDR2 FQNEAQ (reference sequence). CDR3 length: 15 residues. Trimming cost V 3 bases and J 4 bases; bases outside gene matches: 6.

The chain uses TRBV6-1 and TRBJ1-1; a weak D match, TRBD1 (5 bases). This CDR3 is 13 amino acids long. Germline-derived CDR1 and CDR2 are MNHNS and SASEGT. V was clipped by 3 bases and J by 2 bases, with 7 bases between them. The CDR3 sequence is CASSDRENTEAFF. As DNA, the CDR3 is TGTGCCAGCAGTGACAGGGAAAACACTGAAGCTTTCTTT.

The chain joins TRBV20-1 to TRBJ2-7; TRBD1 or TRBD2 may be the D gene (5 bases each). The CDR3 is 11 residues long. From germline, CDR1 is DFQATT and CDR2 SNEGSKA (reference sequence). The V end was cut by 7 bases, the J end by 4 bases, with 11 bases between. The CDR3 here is CSVGGRYEQYF. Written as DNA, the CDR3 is TGCAGTGTTGGGGGTCGGTACGAGCAGTACTTC.

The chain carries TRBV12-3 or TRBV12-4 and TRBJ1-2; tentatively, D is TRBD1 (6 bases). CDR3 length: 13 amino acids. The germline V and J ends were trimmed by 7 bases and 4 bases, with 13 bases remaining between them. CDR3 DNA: TGTGCCAGCATCTCAACAGGGTCCTATGGCTACACCTTC. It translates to CASISTGSYGYTF.

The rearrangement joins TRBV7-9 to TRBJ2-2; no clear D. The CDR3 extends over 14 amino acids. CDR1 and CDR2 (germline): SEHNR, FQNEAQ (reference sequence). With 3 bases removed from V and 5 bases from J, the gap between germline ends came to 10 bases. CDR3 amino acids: CASSFLLGTGELFF. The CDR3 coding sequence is TGTGCCAGCAGCTTCCTCCTGGGGACCGGGGAGCTGTTTTTT.

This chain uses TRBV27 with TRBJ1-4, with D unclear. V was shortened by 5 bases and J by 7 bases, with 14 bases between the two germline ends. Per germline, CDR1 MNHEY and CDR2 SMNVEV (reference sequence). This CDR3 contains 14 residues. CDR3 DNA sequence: TGTGCCAGCAGTGCGTCCTGGTCGGGTGAAAAACTGTTTTTT. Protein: CASSASWSGEKLFF.

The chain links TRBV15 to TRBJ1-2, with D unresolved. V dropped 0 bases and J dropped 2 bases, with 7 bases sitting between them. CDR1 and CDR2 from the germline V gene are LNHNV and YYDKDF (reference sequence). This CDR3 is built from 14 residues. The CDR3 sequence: CATSRDGRNYGYTF. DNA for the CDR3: TGTGCCACCAGCAGAGATGGTAGAAACTATGGCTACACCTTC.

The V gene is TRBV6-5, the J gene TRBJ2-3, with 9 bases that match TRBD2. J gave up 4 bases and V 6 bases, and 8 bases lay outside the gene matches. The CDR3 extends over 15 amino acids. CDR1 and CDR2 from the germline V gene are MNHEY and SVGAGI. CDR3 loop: CASRSTGLAADTQYF. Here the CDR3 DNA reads TGTGCCAGCAGGTCAACGGGACTAGCTGCAGATACGCAGTATTTT.

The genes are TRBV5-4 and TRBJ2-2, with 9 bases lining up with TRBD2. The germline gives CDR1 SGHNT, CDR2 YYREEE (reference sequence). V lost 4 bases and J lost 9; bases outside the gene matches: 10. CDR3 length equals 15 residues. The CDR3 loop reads CASSVDSGGDRELFF. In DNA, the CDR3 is TGTGCCAGCAGCGTTGATAGCGGGGGCGACAGGGAGCTGTTTTTT.

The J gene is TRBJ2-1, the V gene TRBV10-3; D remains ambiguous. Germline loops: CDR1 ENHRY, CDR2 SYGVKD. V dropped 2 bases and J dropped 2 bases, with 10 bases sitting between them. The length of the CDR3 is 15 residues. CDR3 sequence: CAISEGQATYNEQFF. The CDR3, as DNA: TGTGCCATCAGTGAGGGGCAGGCAACCTACAATGAGCAGTTCTTC.

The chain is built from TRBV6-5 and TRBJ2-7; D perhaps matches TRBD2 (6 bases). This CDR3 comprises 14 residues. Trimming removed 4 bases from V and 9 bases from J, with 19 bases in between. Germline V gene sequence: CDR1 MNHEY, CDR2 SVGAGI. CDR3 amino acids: CASSLPGLRPLQYF. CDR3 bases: TGTGCCAGCAGTTTACCGGGACTGAGACCCTTGCAGTACTTC.

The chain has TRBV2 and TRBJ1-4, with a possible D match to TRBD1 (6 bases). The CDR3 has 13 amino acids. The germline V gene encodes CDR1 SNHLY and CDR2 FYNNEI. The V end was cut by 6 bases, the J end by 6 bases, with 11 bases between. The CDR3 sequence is CASSRGIDEKLFF. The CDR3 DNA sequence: TGTGCCAGCAGCAGGGGAATCGATGAAAAACTGTTTTTT.

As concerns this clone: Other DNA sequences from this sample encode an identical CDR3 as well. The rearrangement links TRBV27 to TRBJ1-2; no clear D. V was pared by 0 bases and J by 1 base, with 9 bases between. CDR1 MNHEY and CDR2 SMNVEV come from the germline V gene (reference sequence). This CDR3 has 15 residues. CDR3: CASSLSVGGNYGYTF. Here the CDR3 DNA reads TGTGCCAGCAGTTTATCGGTAGGAGGTAACTATGGCTACACCTTC.